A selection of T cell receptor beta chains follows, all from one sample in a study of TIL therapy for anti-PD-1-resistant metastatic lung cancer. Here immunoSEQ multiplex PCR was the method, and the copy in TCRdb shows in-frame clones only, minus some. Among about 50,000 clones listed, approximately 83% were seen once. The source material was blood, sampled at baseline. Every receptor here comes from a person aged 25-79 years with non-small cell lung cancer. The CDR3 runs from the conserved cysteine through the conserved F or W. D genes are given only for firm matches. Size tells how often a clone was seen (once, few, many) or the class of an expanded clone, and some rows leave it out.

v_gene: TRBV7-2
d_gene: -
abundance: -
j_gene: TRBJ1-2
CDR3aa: CASSSDRVGYTF
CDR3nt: TGTGCCAGCAGCTCCGACCGGGTCGGCTACACCTTC

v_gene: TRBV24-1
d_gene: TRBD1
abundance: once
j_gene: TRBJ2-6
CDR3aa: CATSAGQGAVSGANVLTF
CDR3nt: TGTGCCACCAGTGCGGGACAGGGGGCGGTGTCTGGGGCCAACGTCCTGACTTTC

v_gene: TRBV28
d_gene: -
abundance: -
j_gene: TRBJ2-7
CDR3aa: CASSLASPYEQYF
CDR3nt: TGTGCCAGCAGTTTGGCTAGCCCCTACGAGCAGTACTTC

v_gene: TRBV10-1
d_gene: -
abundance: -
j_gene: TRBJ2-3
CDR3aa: CASSESILAAQYF
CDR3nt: TGCGCCAGCAGTGAGTCGATTCTGGCAGCGCAGTATTTT

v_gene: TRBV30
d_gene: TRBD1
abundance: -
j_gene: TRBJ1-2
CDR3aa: CAWSSRQGGRSNYGYTF
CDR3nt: TGTGCCTGGAGTTCACGACAGGGGGGGAGGTCTAACTATGGCTACACCTTC

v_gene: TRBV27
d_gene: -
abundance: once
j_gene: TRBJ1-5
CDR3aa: CASRRTVLSQPQHF
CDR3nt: TGTGCCAGCAGGCGGACAGTCCTCAGTCAGCCCCAGCATTTT

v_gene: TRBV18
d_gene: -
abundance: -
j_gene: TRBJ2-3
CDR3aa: CASSSDGGYTDTQYF
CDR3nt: TGTGCCAGCTCATCGGACGGAGGGTACACAGATACGCAGTATTTT

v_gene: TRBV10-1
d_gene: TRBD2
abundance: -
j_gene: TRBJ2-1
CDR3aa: CASSESPLPGAGETYNEQFF
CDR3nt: TGCGCCAGCAGTGAATCTCCCCTTCCTGGAGCGGGAGAGACCTACAATGAGCAGTTCTTC

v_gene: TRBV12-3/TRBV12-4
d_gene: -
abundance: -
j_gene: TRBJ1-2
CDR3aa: CASSLSGYTF
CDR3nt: TGTGCCAGCAGTTTGAGCGGCTACACCTTC

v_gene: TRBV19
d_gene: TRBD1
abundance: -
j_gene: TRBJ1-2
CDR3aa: CASLEQTGRNYGYTF
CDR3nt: TGTGCCAGTTTAGAACAGACAGGGCGGAACTATGGCTACACCTTC

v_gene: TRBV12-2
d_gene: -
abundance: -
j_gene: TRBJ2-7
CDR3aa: CASRLVGRGGQGTYEQYF
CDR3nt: TGTGCAAGTCGCTTAGTGGGCCGGGGAGGACAGGGGACCTACGAGCAGTACTTC

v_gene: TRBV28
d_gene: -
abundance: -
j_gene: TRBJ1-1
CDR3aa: CASSSLWANTEAFF
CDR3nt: TGTGCCAGCAGTTCTCTTTGGGCGAACACTGAAGCTTTCTTT

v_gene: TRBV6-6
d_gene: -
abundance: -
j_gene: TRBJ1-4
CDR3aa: CASSYLTTNEKLFF
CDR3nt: TGTGCCAGCTCTTATCTTACAACTAATGAAAAACTGTTTTTT

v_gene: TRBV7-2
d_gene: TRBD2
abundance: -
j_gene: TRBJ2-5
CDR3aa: CASSPTGTSGQETQYF
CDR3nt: TGTGCCAGCAGCCCCACAGGGACTAGCGGCCAAGAGACCCAGTACTTC

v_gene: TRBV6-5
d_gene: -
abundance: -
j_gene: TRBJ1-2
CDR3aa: CASSSMGANYGYTF
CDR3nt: TGTGCCAGCAGTTCCATGGGGGCTAACTATGGCTACACCTTC

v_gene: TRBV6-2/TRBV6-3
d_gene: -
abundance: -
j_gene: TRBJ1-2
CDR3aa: CASSDRGYGYTF
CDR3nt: TGTGCCAGCAGTGACAGAGGTTATGGCTACACCTTC

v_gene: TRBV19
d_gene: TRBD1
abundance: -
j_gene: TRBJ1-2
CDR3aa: CASSPTGGGQGHFGYGYTF
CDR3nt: TGTGCCAGTAGTCCCACCGGGGGGGGACAGGGGCATTTTGGCTATGGCTACACCTTC

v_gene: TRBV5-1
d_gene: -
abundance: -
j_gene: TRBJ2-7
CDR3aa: CASSLLPEDSYEQYF
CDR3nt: TGCGCCAGCAGCTTGCTCCCGGAGGACTCCTACGAGCAGTACTTC

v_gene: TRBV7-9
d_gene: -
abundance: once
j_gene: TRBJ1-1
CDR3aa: CAIHREGTEAFF
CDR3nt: TGTGCCATTCACAGGGAGGGCACTGAAGCTTTCTTT